This TCR beta chain was sequenced in a study of type 1 regulatory T cells. Study summary: This in vitro CD4 product, T-allo10, is enriched for Tr1 cells and alloantigen-specific.

Per the germline V gene, CDR1 is LGHNA and CDR2 is YNFKEQ. CDR3 length: 19 amino acids. TCRdb re-derived calls from the reads in MiXCR, one entry per CDR3 protein. The sample records 88,000 or so distinct CDR3 sequences, 31% being singletons. In the case of this clonotype: Germline and junction disagree at one end, which may indicate a read error.

This TCR derives from a human donor in good health. Specimen: CD4+ T cells, either the whole sample or a sorted fraction (not recorded which). This chain links TRBV4-2 with TRBJ1-4; D is ambiguous. The CDR3 is CASSQGPLAGIATNEKLFF. CDR3 sequence (DNA): TGTGCCAGCAGCCAAGGACCCCTAGCGGGGATTGCAACAAATGAAAAACTGTTTTTT.